This T cell receptor beta chain comes out of a study of vaccination and CD4 T cells after COVID-19. Whole-study results and caveats: 304 of 307 vaccine-specific clones from convalescent patients were spike mono-reactive.

This clonotype was observed a handful of times. What it recognizes is unknown. CDR1 is SEHNR, CDR2 FQNEAQ, per germline (reference sequence). Losses at the gene ends were 5 bases for V and 6 bases for J; bases not matched to a gene: 11. The CDR3 has 16 residues. Sequencing of cultured CD4+ T cell DNA used the Oncomine TCR Beta short-read assay. The authors extracted genomic DNA from cultured CD4+ T cells. One entry per CDR3 protein, called by TCRdb with MiXCR from the PCR reads. The table has approximately 8,800 distinct CDR3 sequences, less than 40% seen once. As for treatment: roughly nine-day PBMC culture with coronavirus spike peptide pools or control peptides (ViraFEST assay). The collection of CD4+ T cells from the unexposed donor took place before the COVID-19 pandemic (2011-2018).

The gene calls are TRBV7-9 and TRBJ2-3; the match to TRBD2 covers 10 bases. The sequencing sample was made of CD4+ T cells from blood, cultured in vitro. The sequence was obtained from a human donor in good health. CDR3 amino acids: CASSPAGSTSGDTQYF. Here the CDR3 DNA reads TGTGCCAGCAGCCCAGCGGGGTCGACTAGCGGGGATACGCAGTATTTT.